This T cell receptor beta chain came from a study of chemoradiotherapy in HPV16-positive cancers. Study information: A couple of HPV16-positive patients' cells yielded candidate HPV-specific clones and common motifs. Broader study findings: Candidate HPV-specific clones and E7-related TCR motifs grew in tumor during treatment. Better recurrence-free survival went with HPV-responsive T-cell expansion in HPV16-positive patients. Functional assays defining HPV-specific T cells used only a couple of HPV16-positive patients.

Repertoires were generated with immunoSEQ multiplex PCR, while TCRdb's copy carries only in-frame clones and drops some. The sample records approximately 8,000 clones, roughly two thirds being singletons. Concerning this clone: Its target is unknown.

The CDR3 contains 14 residues. Germline CDR1 is MRHNA and CDR2 is SNTAGT. Trimming stripped 2 bases from V and 4 bases from J, with 8 bases between. The specimen was taken from a patient who underwent chemoradiotherapy. This receptor was obtained from a human donor with HPV-associated anogenital cancer. The genes are TRBV6-4 and TRBJ2-2; no reliable D call. The CDR3 reads CASSDEVATGELFF. The DNA for the CDR3 is TGTGCCAGCAGTGACGAGGTTGCCACCGGGGAGCTGTTTTTT.